The next 21 T cell receptor beta chains were all read from a single sample in a study of blood T cells in healthy people across ages. The use of a sample-barcoded 5' primer and a J-beta primer mix characterized a second PCR of roughly 6 to 12 cycles. TCRdb reprocessed the 5' RACE reads with MiXCR, giving one entry per CDR3 protein. The table lists about 640,000 distinct CDR3 sequences, roughly two fifths of them singletons, with 25% to 30% in the top ten. The sample taken for sequencing was blood. The receptors here all came from a man at least 80 years old in good health.

There are a few counts of this clonotype. The genes are TRBV7-9 and TRBJ1-2; 12 nucleotides align to TRBD1. Germline CDR1 and CDR2: SEHNR and FQNEAQ (reference sequence). CDR3 length: 15 amino acids. The junction had 6 bases not matched to a gene; V was cut back by 5 bases and J by 5 bases. The CDR3 here is CASSPRGQGAYGYTF. In nucleotides, the CDR3 is TGTGCCAGCAGCCCGAGGGGACAGGGGGCTTATGGCTACACCTTC.

The V call is TRBV6-1, the J call TRBJ1-2; 9 nucleotides agree with TRBD1. Trimming at V came to 3 bases and at J to 1 base, leaving 3 bases not matched to a gene. Germline CDR1 MNHNS, CDR2 SASEGT. CDR3 length equals 15 residues. This chain's CDR3 is CASSDGTGLNYGYTF. Written as DNA, the CDR3 is TGTGCCAGCAGTGATGGGACAGGGCTTAACTATGGCTACACCTTC.

A single count supports this clonotype. The chain couples TRBV19 to TRBJ2-1; 8 bases are a match to TRBD1. This CDR3 is 18 amino acids long. The V gene end was trimmed by 0 bases and the J gene end by 5 bases; junction bases not matched to a gene: 12. Germline-derived CDR1 and CDR2 are LNHDA and SQIVND (reference sequence). CDR3 amino acids: CASSIEMRRTGYDNEQFF. The DNA of the CDR3 is TGTGCCAGTAGTATAGAGATGAGGAGGACAGGGTACGACAATGAGCAGTTCTTC.

This clonotype has at least ten counts. V gene TRBV4-3 combines with J gene TRBJ2-1, with a weak D call TRBD2 (5 bases). The germline CDR1 and CDR2 sequences are LGHNA and YSLEER. Trimming shortened V by 0 bases and J by 7 bases, and 10 bases separated the two germline ends. This CDR3 comprises 14 residues. The CDR3 DNA is TGCGCCAGCAGCCAAGAGGCTAGCTCTAATGAGCAGTTCTTC. Residues: CASSQEASSNEQFF.

This clonotype was counted only a few times. V is TRBV6-2 or TRBV6-3 and J is TRBJ2-7; a weak D match, TRBD2 (5 bases). Germline V gene data show CDR1 as MNHEY and CDR2 as SVGEGT. V was trimmed by 7 bases and J by 3 bases, leaving 10 bases between them. CDR3 length: 12 amino acids. The CDR3 spells CASNEAGYEQYF. CDR3 bases: TGTGCCAGCAACGAGGCGGGCTACGAGCAGTACTTC.

In its sample, this clonotype was seen a few times. The chain couples TRBV7-2 to TRBJ1-1, with D unclear. CDR1 is SGHTA and CDR2 is FQGNSA in the germline V gene. Trimming removed 0 bases from V and 1 base from J, with 9 bases in between. The CDR3 is made up of 15 amino acids. The CDR3, as DNA: TGTGCCAGCAGCTTAGCGGGTCGGTCGAACACTGAAGCTTTCTTT. Translated, it gives CASSLAGRSNTEAFF.

The V call is TRBV4-3, the J call TRBJ2-3; D not resolved. Germline V gene lookup returns CDR1 LGHNA and CDR2 YSLEER. This CDR3 has 14 residues. V was clipped by 0 bases and J by 4 bases, with 8 bases between them. As DNA, the CDR3 is TGCGCCAGCAGCCAAGACACGTGGGCAGATACGCAGTATTTT. This gives the protein CASSQDTWADTQYF.

This clonotype was counted many times. DNA for the CDR3: TGCAGTGCTCCTACTAGCGGGAGAGGATACAATGAGCAGTTCTTC. Protein: CSAPTSGRGYNEQFF. The chain is built from TRBV20-1 and TRBJ2-1; 11 bases match TRBD2. Germline trimming cut 5 bases from V and 4 bases from J; bases unmatched to any gene: 7. The CDR3 covers 15 residues. Looked up from germline, CDR1 is DFQATT and CDR2 is SNEGSKA (reference sequence).

The V and J genes are TRBV6-2 or TRBV6-3 and TRBJ2-1; 9 bases line up with TRBD2. CDR1 MNHEY and CDR2 SVGEGT come from the germline V gene. Unmatched junction bases numbered 12, after V lost 5 bases and J lost 10 bases. The CDR3 has 15 residues. The CDR3 nucleotides read TGTGCCAGCAGTCCCGGGACTAGCAAAGGTTGGGAGCAGTTCTTC. This codes for CASSPGTSKGWEQFF.

This clonotype has a handful of counts. The chain is built from TRBV27 and TRBJ1-2, with 9 bases matching TRBD1. The length of the CDR3 is 14 residues. Per germline, CDR1 MNHEY and CDR2 SMNVEV (reference sequence). With V trimmed by 6 bases and J by 5 bases, 7 bases remained unmatched. The CDR3 DNA sequence: TGTGCCAGCAGCCGAGACAGGGGGGAGTATGGCTACACCTTC. As protein: CASSRDRGEYGYTF.

This sequence joins TRBV18 and TRBJ2-5; 7 bases fit TRBD1. Trimming cost V 2 bases and J 1 base; bases outside gene matches: 4. Germline assignment: CDR1 KGHSH and CDR2 LQKENI. This CDR3 contains 15 residues. Written as DNA, the CDR3 is TGTGCCAGCTCACCAGGACAGGCCCCCCAAGAGACCCAGTACTTC. Amino acids: CASSPGQAPQETQYF.

This clonotype has ten or more counts. The chain carries TRBV2 and TRBJ1-5; D remains unclear. The length of the CDR3 is 15 residues. V shed 4 bases and J shed 6 bases, with 16 bases lying between them. Germline loops: CDR1 SNHLY, CDR2 FYNNEI. The CDR3 DNA is TGTGCCAGCAGTGCCTCCCGAACCTTGACTCAGCCCCAGCATTTT. As protein: CASSASRTLTQPQHF.

The V call is TRBV20-1, the J call TRBJ2-7; TRBD2 is a possible D gene (6 bases). This CDR3 comprises 16 residues. CDR1 and CDR2 from the germline V gene are DFQATT and SNEGSKA (reference sequence). The ends were cut back, 3 bases at V and 3 bases at J, with 21 bases in the middle. CDR3 loop: CSASMVPGGVHYEQYF. CDR3 coding DNA: TGCAGTGCTAGTATGGTCCCAGGCGGGGTTCACTACGAGCAGTACTTC.

The genes are TRBV27 and TRBJ1-6; D unresolved. This CDR3 contains 17 residues. Germline V gene data show CDR1 as MNHEY and CDR2 as SMNVEV (reference sequence). Between the trimmed V and J ends, which lost 3 bases and 0 bases, there was a span of 12 bases. DNA for the CDR3: TGTGCCAGCAGTTTTGGCGGTTTGAGCTCCTATAATTCACCCCTCCACTTT. This gives the protein CASSFGGLSSYNSPLHF.

At least ten counts were recorded for this clonotype. The chain carries TRBV11-2 and TRBJ2-5, with D hard to call. Germline V gene sequence: CDR1 SGHAT, CDR2 FQNNGV. This CDR3 contains 15 residues. Trimming cost V 5 bases and J 4 bases, with 17 bases left between them. CDR3 sequence reads: CASSLARPAIETQYF. CDR3 DNA sequence: TGTGCCAGCAGCCTCGCCCGTCCAGCTATAGAGACCCAGTACTTC.

This clonotype was counted a few times. The CDR3 region has the DNA TGTGCCAGCAGTCGACAGTTCAGCGAGCCCCAGCATTTT. It translates to CASSRQFSEPQHF. This chain links TRBV7-2 with TRBJ1-5, with a possible D match to TRBD1 (5 bases). The CDR3 is made up of 13 amino acids. Germline V CDR1 and CDR2: SGHTA, FQGNSA. With 6 bases removed from V and 8 bases from J, the gap between germline ends came to 14 bases.

This clonotype was seen a few times. The chain recombines TRBV29-1 with TRBJ2-7, with D possibly TRBD2 on 6 matching bases. The ends were cut back, 3 bases at V and 7 bases at J, with 19 bases in the middle. Germline CDR1 SQVTM, CDR2 ANQGSEA. The CDR3 sequence is 14 residues long. CDR3 nucleotide sequence: TGCAGCGTTGAGGCTGGCGGGGTGGGCAATGAGCAGTACTTC. This codes for CSVEAGGVGNEQYF.

CDR3 amino acids: CASSNLTGPCTDTQYF. In DNA, the CDR3 is TGTGCCAGCAGCAATCTCACGGGGCCCTGCACAGATACGCAGTATTTT. This sequence joins TRBV21-1 and TRBJ2-3; TRBD2 was called by the table and not checked on the DNA. TRBV21-1 is given as a pseudogene. CDR3 length equals 16 residues.

This chain joins TRBV3-1 and TRBJ2-7; unclear D gene. The J call may be wrong; the DNA end is better matched by TRBJ2-5. In germline, CDR1 is LGHDT, CDR2 YNNKEL (reference sequence). The CDR3 is made up of 15 amino acids. CDR3 region: CASSFPTGVSETQYF. CDR3 DNA: TGTGCCAGCAGCTTCCCGACTGGTGTAAGCGAGACCCAGTACTTC.

The V call is TRBV12-3 or TRBV12-4, the J call TRBJ1-2; no definite D call. The CDR3 runs to 13 residues. Trimming stripped 2 bases from V and 4 bases from J, with 8 bases between. The CDR3 reads CASSLPPTYGYTF. In DNA, the CDR3 is TGTGCCAGCAGTTTACCCCCCACCTATGGCTACACCTTC.

This clonotype has only a few counts. For the CDR3, the DNA is TGTGCCACAAATCGGCCGGCAGGGGCGAACTATGGCTACACCTTC. Translating it yields CATNRPAGANYGYTF. This chain uses TRBV6-2 or TRBV6-3 with TRBJ1-2; possible D gene TRBD1, 6 bases. Between the trimmed V and J ends, which lost 10 bases and 2 bases, there was a span of 20 bases. Per the germline V gene, CDR1 is MNHEY and CDR2 is SVGEGT. This CDR3 is 15 amino acids long.